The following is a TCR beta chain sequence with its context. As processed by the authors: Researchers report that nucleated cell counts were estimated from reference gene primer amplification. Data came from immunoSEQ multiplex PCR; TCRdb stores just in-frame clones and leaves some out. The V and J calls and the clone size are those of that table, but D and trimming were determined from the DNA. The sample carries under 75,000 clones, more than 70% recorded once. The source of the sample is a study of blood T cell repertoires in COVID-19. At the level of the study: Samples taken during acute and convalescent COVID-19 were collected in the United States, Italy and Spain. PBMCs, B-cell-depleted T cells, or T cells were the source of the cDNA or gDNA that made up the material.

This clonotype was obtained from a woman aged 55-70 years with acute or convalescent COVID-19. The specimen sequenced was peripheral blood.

Here the CDR3 reads CASSRPGDSYNEQFF. CDR3 DNA: TGCGCCAGCAGCCGCCCCGGGGATAGTTACAATGAGCAGTTCTTC. The chain is built from TRBV5-1 and TRBJ2-1; tentative D call: TRBD2 (5 bases). The CDR3 totals 15 residues. The germline CDR1 and CDR2 sequences are SGHRS and YFSETQ. V lost 4 bases to trimming and J lost 4 bases, with 15 bases between them.